The clone carrying this T cell receptor beta chain occurred a few times. The antigen is undetermined. The data are from a study of cytomegalovirus exposure and HLA in healthy donors. About the study: Per a later analysis, the roughly 680 first-cohort and fewer than 150 validation repertoires shared one platform.

Study observations and caveats: Cytomegalovirus status was reportedly diagnosed by the classifier with high sensitivity and specificity.

The length of the CDR3 is 14 residues. Trimming removed 3 bases from V and 3 bases from J, with 9 bases in between. Germline lookup yields CDR1 MNHNS and CDR2 SASEGT. Libraries were prepared by immunoSEQ multiplex PCR; TCRdb keeps only in-frame clonotypes and omits some of them. The table includes some 130,000 clones, roughly four fifths detected once. The clonotype originates from a man aged 25-45 years in good health and CMV-seropositive. Sequenced input: PBMCs. This sequence joins TRBV6-1 and TRBJ2-1; D not certain. This CDR3 is CASSDLSYYNEQFF. As DNA, the CDR3 is TGTGCCAGCAGTGATCTCTCTTACTACAATGAGCAGTTCTTC.